This is a list of T cell receptor beta chains from one sample in a study of CD8 T cells in ankylosing spondylitis. TCRdb processed the 5' RACE reads anew with MiXCR; each CDR3 protein has one entry. Among over 600,000 distinct CDR3 sequences listed, roughly 20% were seen once. Sequencing was performed on blood, either unsorted or a sorted T cell fraction (not recorded which). Receptors were obtained from a male donor with ankylosing spondylitis. Both conserved end residues are trimmed from each CDR3. Each record gives: CDR3 length, V gene, D gene, CDR3 protein. A D gene is named only where the DNA matches it firmly.

12	TRBV6-1	.	ASSPGRGIAGYT
13	TRBV12-3/TRBV12-4	.	ASSLAAGYQETQY
14	TRBV6-4	.	AIESSRTAFSYGYT
13	TRBV14	TRBD1	ASSFQTGAVNEQF
11	TRBV12-3/TRBV12-4	.	ASRWRSTDTQY
16	TRBV12-3/TRBV12-4	TRBD2	ASSFVAGGRSSYNEQF
11	TRBV29-1	.	SVASGGWYEQY
13	TRBV5-1	TRBD1	ASSRSDRPNTEAF
10	TRBV10-3	.	ATRGQQETQY
13	TRBV2	.	ASSDGNSNTGELF
13	TRBV27	TRBD1	ASSWSGGNNQPQH
13	TRBV7-3	.	ASSLLASNLNEQY
13	TRBV5-1	.	ASSLGAGANQPQH
14	TRBV7-8	TRBD2	ASSPLTTSGGGAQY
12	TRBV5-1	TRBD1	ASSTRDRGSEQY
12	TRBV7-9	TRBD1	ASSSGGVIDEQY
13	TRBV15	TRBD2	ATSRAGGSYNEQF
14	TRBV6-5	.	ASSYSLARGSYEQY
13	TRBV5-5	TRBD1	ASSPGQGVDNEQF
13	TRBV12-3/TRBV12-4	.	ASSFTGDSTETQY
12	TRBV12-3/TRBV12-4	.	ASSPAARTGELF
15	TRBV3-1	TRBD2	ASSRRLTSGGADTQY
11	TRBV6-1	TRBD2	ASSGLGTYEQY
11	TRBV6-2/TRBV6-3	.	ASSPGEGNEQF
13	TRBV27	TRBD1	ASSLGTGPYSPLH
15	TRBV7-2	TRBD2	ASSLGPGTSPPNEQF
13	TRBV12-3/TRBV12-4	.	ASSLDRETYNEQF
12	TRBV18	.	ASSPPSPYTEAF
14	TRBV20-1	TRBD1	SASGPNRGINQPQH
15	TRBV11-2	.	ASSSPWAVQPTDTQY
8	TRBV20-1	.	SAGARPQH
12	TRBV29-1	TRBD2	SVELAASKETQY
14	TRBV6-5	.	ASSFRRGGYQETQY
10	TRBV29-1	.	SVETDNYGYT
14	TRBV10-3	.	AIRRTNNQNTGELF
13	TRBV27	TRBD1	ASSPGTGSFEGYT
17	TRBV3-1	.	ASSSRGRHDLNLSYEQY
12	TRBV24-1	TRBD1	ATSDRTGFVSWF
13	TRBV29-1	.	SVAGVRGFGYEQY
14	TRBV12-3/TRBV12-4	TRBD1	ASSRWTGISTYGYT